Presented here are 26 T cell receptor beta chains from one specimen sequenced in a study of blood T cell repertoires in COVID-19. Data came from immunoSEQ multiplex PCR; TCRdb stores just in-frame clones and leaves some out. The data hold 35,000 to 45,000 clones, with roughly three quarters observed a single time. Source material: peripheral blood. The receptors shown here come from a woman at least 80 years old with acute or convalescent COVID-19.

CDR3 sequence reads: CSASGEGGVSQETQYF. CDR3 nucleotides: TGCAGTGCTAGTGGGGAAGGGGGGGTGTCTCAAGAGACCCAGTACTTC. The genes are TRBV20-1 and TRBJ2-5; D is perhaps TRBD2 (7 bases). The CDR3 consists of 16 residues. CDR1 DFQATT and CDR2 SNEGSKA come from the germline V gene (reference sequence). V gave up 3 bases and J gave up 2 bases, with 19 bases separating them.

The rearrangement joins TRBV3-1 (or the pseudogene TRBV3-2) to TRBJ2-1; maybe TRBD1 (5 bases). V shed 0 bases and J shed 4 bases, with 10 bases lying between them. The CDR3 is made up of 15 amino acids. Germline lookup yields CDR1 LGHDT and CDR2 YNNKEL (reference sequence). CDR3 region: CASSQDGTGYNEQFF. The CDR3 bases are TGTGCCAGCAGCCAAGATGGTACAGGTTACAATGAGCAGTTCTTC.

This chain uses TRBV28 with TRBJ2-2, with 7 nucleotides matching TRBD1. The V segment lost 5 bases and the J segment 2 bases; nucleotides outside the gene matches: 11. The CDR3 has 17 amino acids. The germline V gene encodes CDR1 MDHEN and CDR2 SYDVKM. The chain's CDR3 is CASSPRTGRLNTGELFF. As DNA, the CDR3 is TGTGCCAGCAGTCCCCGGACAGGACGACTTAACACCGGGGAGCTGTTTTTT.

The CDR3 protein is CASSYSIRGWTMNTEAFF. The CDR3 DNA is TGTGCCAGCAGTTACTCGATAAGGGGGTGGACCATGAACACTGAAGCTTTCTTT. The V call is TRBV6-2 or TRBV6-3, the J call TRBJ1-1; TRBD1 is a possible D gene (6 bases). In germline, CDR1 is MNHEY, CDR2 SVGEGT. Deletions cut 0 bases from V and 0 bases from J, with 17 bases between. The CDR3 is 18 residues long.

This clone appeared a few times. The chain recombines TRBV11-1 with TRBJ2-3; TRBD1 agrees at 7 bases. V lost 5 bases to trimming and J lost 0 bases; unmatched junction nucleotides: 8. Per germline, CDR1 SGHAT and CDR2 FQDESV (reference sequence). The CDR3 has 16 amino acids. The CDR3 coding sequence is TGTGCCAGCAGCACCGGGACAGCGACTAGCACAGATACGCAGTATTTT. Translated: CASSTGTATSTDTQYF.

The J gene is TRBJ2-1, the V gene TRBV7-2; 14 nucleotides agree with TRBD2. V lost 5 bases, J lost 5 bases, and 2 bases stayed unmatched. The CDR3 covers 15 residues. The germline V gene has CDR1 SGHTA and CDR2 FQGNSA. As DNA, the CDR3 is TGTGCCAGCAGCCGGACTAGCGGGAGGAACAATGAGCAGTTCTTC. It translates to CASSRTSGRNNEQFF.

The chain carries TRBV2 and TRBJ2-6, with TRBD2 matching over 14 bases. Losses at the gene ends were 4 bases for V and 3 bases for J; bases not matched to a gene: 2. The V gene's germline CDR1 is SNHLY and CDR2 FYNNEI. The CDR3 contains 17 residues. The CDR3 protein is CASSGGLAGGGANVLTF. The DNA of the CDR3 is TGTGCCAGCAGTGGAGGACTAGCGGGAGGTGGGGCCAACGTCCTGACTTTC. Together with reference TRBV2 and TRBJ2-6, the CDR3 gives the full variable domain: EPEVTQTPSHQVTQMGQEVILRCVPISNHLYFYWYRQILGQKVEFLVSFYNNEISEKSEIFDDQFSVERPDGSNFTLKIRSTKLEDSAMYFCASSGGLAGGGANVLTFGAGSRLTVL.

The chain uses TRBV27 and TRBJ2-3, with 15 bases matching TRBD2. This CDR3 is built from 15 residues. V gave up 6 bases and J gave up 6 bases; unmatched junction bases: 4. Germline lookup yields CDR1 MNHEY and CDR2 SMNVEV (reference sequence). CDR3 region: CASRGLAGGGDTQYF. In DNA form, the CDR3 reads TGTGCCAGCAGGGGACTAGCGGGAGGAGGGGATACGCAGTATTTT.

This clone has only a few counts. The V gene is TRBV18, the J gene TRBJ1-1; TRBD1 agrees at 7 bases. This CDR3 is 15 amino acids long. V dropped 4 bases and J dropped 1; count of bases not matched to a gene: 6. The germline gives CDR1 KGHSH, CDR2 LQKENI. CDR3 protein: CASSRLGQQNTEAFF. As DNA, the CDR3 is TGTGCCAGCTCACGATTGGGACAGCAGAACACTGAAGCTTTCTTT.

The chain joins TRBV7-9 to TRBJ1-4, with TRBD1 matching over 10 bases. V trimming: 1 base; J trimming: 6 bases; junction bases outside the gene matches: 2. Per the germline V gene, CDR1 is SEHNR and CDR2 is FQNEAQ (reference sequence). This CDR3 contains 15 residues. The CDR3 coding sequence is TGTGCCAGCAGCTTAGGACAGGGGGCGGATGAAAAACTGTTTTTT. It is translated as CASSLGQGADEKLFF.

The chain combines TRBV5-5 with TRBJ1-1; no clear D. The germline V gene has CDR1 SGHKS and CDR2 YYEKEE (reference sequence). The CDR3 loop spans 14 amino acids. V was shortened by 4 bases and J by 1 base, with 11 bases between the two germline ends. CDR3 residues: CASSPDNRNTEAFF. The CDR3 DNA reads TGTGCCAGCAGCCCCGACAACCGGAACACTGAAGCTTTCTTT.

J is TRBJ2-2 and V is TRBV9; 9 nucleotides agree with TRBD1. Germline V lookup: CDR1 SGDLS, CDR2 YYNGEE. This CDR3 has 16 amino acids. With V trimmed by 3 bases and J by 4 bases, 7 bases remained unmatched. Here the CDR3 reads CASSALGTGSTGELFF. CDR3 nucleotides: TGTGCCAGCAGCGCCCTAGGGACAGGGAGCACCGGGGAGCTGTTTTTT.

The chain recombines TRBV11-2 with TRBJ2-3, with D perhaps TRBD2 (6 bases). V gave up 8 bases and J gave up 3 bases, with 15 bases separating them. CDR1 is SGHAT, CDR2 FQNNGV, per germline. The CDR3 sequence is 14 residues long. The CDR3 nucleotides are TGTGCCAGCCGCCGGGAGACTAGAACAGATACGCAGTATTTT. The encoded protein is CASRRETRTDTQYF. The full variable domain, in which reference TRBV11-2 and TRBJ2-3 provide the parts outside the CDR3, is EAGVAQSPRYKIIEKRQSVAFWCNPISGHATLYWYQQILGQGPKLLIQFQNNGVVDDSQLPKDRFSAERLKGVDSTLKIQPAKLEDSAVYLCASRRETRTDTQYFGPGTRLTVL.

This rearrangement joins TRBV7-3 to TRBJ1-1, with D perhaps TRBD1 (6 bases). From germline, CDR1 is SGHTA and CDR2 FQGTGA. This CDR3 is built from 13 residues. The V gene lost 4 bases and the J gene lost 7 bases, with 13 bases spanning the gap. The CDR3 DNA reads TGTGCCAGCAGCTCATACACAGGGAATGAAGCTTTCTTT. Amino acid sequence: CASSSYTGNEAFF.

The CDR3 nucleotides read TGTGCCAGCAGTGACCCAAGGGCGGCAACGACAGGGTTGTCCACTGAAGCTTTCTTT. It encodes CASSDPRAATTGLSTEAFF. V and J are TRBV6-1 and TRBJ1-1; TRBD1 matches 7 bases. CDR3 size: 19 residues. Germline loops: CDR1 MNHNS, CDR2 SASEGT. The V gene end was trimmed by 3 bases and the J gene end by 4 bases; junction bases not matched to a gene: 20.

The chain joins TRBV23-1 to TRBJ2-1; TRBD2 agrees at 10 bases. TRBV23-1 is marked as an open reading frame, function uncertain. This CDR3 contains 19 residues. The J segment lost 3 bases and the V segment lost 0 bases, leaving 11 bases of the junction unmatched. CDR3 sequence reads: CASSQSQREGPPLYNEQFF. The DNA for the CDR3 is TGCGCCAGCAGTCAATCCCAGCGGGAGGGCCCCCCCCTCTACAATGAGCAGTTCTTC.

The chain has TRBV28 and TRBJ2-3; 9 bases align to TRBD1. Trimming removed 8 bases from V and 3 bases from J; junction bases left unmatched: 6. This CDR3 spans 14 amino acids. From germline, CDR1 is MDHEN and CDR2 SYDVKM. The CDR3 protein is CASSQDRGTDTQYF. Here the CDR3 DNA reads TGTGCCAGCTCTCAGGACAGGGGAACAGATACGCAGTATTTT.

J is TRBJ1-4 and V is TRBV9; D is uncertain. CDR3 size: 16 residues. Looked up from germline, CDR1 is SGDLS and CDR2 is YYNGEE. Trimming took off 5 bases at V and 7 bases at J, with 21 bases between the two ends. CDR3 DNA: TGTGCCAGCAGTCTCCCACTGCGGACTTCTTTTGAAAAACTGTTTTTT. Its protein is CASSLPLRTSFEKLFF.

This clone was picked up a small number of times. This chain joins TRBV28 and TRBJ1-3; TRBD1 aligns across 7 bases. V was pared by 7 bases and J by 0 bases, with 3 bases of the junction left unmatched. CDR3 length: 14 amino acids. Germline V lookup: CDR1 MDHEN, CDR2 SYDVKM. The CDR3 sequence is CASTTGVSGNTIYF. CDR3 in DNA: TGTGCCAGCACTACAGGGGTCTCTGGAAACACCATATATTTT.

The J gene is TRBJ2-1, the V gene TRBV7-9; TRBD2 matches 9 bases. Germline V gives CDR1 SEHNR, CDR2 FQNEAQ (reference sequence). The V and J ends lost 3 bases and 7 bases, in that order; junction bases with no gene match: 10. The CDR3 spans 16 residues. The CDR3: CASSFPAGGKENEQFF. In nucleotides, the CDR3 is TGTGCCAGCAGCTTCCCAGCGGGAGGTAAAGAAAATGAGCAGTTCTTC. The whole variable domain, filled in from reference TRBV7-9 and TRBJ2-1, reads DTGVSQNPRHKITKRGQNVTFRCDPISEHNRLYWYRQTLGQGPEFLTYFQNEAQLEKSRLLSDRFSAERPKGSFSTLEIQRTEQGDSAMYLCASSFPAGGKENEQFFGPGTRLTVL.

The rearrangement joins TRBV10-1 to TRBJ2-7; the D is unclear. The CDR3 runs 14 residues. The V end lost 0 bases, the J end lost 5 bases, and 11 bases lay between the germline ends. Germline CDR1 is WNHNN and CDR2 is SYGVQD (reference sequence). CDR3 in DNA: TGCGCCAGCAGTGAGTCGCAGGCTTTGCACGAGCAGTACTTC. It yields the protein CASSESQALHEQYF.

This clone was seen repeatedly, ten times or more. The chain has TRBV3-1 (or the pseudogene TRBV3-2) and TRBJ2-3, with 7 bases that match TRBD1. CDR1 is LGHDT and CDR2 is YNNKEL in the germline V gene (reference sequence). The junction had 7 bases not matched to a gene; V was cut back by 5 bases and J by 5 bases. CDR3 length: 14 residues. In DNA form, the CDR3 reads TGTGCCAGCAGCTGGACAGGCCCGGGAGATACGCAGTATTTT. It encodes CASSWTGPGDTQYF.

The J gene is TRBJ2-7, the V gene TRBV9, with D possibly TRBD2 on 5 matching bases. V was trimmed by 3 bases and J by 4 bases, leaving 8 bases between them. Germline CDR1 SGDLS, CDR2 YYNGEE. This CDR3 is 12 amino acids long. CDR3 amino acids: CASSAEGYEQYF. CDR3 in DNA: TGTGCCAGCAGCGCCGAGGGTTACGAGCAGTACTTC.

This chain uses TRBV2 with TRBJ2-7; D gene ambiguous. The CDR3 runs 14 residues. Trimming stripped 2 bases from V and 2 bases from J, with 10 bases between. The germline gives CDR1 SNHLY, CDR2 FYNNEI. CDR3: CASSENTRPYEQYF. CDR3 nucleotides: TGTGCCAGCAGTGAAAATACCAGGCCCTACGAGCAGTACTTC.

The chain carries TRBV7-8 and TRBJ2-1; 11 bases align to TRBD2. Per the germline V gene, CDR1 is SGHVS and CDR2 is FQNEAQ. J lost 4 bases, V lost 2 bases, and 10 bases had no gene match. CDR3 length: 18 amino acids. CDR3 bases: TGTGCCAGCAGCTTAAGTAGCGGGAGGGCCGGGGTTTACAATGAGCAGTTCTTC. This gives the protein CASSLSSGRAGVYNEQFF.

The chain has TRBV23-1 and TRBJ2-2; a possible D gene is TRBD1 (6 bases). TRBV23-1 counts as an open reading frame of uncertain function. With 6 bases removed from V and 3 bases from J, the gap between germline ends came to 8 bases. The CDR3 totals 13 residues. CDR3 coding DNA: TGCGCCAGCAGGCGGACAGACACCGGGGAGCTGTTTTTT. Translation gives CASRRTDTGELFF.